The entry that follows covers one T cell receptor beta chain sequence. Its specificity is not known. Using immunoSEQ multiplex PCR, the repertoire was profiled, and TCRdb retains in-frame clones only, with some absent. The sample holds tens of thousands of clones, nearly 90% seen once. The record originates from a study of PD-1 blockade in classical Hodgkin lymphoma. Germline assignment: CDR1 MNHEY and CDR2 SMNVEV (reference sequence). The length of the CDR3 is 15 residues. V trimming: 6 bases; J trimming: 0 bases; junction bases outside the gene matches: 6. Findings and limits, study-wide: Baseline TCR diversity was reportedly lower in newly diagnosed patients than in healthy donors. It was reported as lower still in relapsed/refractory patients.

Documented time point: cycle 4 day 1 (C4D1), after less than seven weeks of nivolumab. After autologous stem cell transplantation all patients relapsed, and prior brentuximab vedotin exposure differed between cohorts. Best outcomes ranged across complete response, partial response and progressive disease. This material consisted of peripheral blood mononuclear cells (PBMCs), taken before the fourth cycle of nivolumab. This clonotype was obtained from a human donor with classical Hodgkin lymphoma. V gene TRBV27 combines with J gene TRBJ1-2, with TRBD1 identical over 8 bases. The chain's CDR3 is CASRISTGANYGYTF. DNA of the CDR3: TGTGCCAGCAGGATTTCGACAGGGGCTAACTATGGCTACACCTTC.